The present entry profiles one T cell receptor beta chain with its context. In the original workflow: Counts of nucleated cells, estimated from reference gene primer amplification, were obtained. Clones were sequenced by immunoSEQ multiplex PCR, and TCRdb holds only the in-frame ones, with some missing. V, J and clone size are those of that table, while D and trimming were read from the DNA. Among around 190,000 clones listed, more than 70% were seen once. This specimen comes from a study of blood T cell repertoires in COVID-19. Study-level information: The United States, Italy and Spain supplied acute and convalescent COVID-19 samples. Sources were T cells, B-cell-depleted T cells, or PBMCs; the material itself was cDNA or gDNA.

Germline-derived CDR1 and CDR2 are LNHDA and SQIVND (reference sequence). There are 13 residues in the CDR3. V lost 6 bases to trimming and J lost 8 bases; unmatched junction nucleotides: 3. The chain has TRBV19 and TRBJ2-1; TRBD2 matches at 11 bases. This TCR came from a woman aged 60-75 years with acute or convalescent COVID-19. The specimen sequenced was peripheral blood. DNA of the CDR3: TGTGCCAGTAGACTAGCGGGAGTTTATGAGCAGTTCTTC. Translating it yields CASRLAGVYEQFF. The whole variable domain, filled in from reference TRBV19 and TRBJ2-1, reads DGGITQSPKYLFRKEGQNVTLSCEQNLNHDAMYWYRQDPGQGLRLIYYSQIVNDFQKGDIAEGYSVSREKKESFPLTVTSAQKNPTAFYLCASRLAGVYEQFFGPGTRLTVL.